Below are 25 T cell receptor beta chains sequenced from a single sample in a study of T cells after yellow fever vaccination (dated by TCRdb to the late 2010s). Read against the paper, the sample's treatment or condition label means: live attenuated yellow fever vaccine strain. The library was built by means of 5' RACE. Reads for this sample came from an Illumina HiSeq 2500. TCRdb reworked the public reads: Q25 trimming with fastp, MiXCR clone assembly, productive beta chains retained. CDR3 protein sequences are deduplicated, and each keeps its most common genes and DNA. The sample table records approximately 340,000 distinct CDR3 sequences; 7.5% to 9% of these occur just once. The ten largest clones take up 18% of the sample. Here the sequenced sample was PBMCs, taken on the day of the first yellow fever vaccination. The receptors here all came from a man between 18 and 35 years old who received the YFV17D yellow fever vaccine.

This clonotype was counted between two and nine times. The chain employs TRBV7-9 and TRBJ2-3, with unresolved D. This CDR3 has 13 residues. Germline-derived CDR1 and CDR2 are SEHNR and FQNEAQ (reference sequence). Trimming removed 5 bases at V and 2 bases at J, with 8 bases between. The CDR3 coding sequence is TGTGCCAGCAGCACCCTCGACACAGATACGCAGTATTTT. Translation: CASSTLDTDTQYF.

This rearrangement joins TRBV5-1 to TRBJ2-5; 12 bases line up with TRBD2. This CDR3 is built from 16 residues. Per the germline V gene, CDR1 is SGHRS and CDR2 is YFSETQ. V lost 0 bases and J lost 5; bases outside the gene matches: 5. The CDR3 reads CASSLEGLAGKETQYF. CDR3 in DNA: TGCGCCAGCAGCTTGGAAGGACTAGCGGGGAAGGAGACCCAGTACTTC.

This clonotype came up a few times. The rearrangement links TRBV5-1 to TRBJ1-5; no definite D call. V lost 1 base and J 1 base, leaving 6 bases between the germline ends. CDR1 and CDR2 from the germline V gene are SGHRS and YFSETQ. This CDR3 has 14 residues. CDR3 sequence reads: CASSLYGSNQPQHF. The DNA for the CDR3 is TGCGCCAGCAGCTTGTATGGGAGCAATCAGCCCCAGCATTTT.

This chain joins TRBV11-2 and TRBJ2-5, with a weak D call TRBD2 (6 bases). Trimming shortened V by 5 bases and J by 5 bases, and 15 bases separated the two germline ends. The CDR3 contains 14 residues. Germline V gives CDR1 SGHAT, CDR2 FQNNGV. The CDR3 nucleotides are TGTGCCAGCAGCCAGCCCGCGGGGACGGAGACCCAGTACTTC. It codes for CASSQPAGTETQYF.

The chain recombines TRBV2 with TRBJ1-6; TRBD1 might be the D (5 bases). CDR1 is SNHLY, CDR2 FYNNEI, per germline. CDR3 length: 13 residues. Trimming took off 4 bases at V and 10 bases at J, with 11 bases between the two ends. The CDR3 DNA sequence: TGTGCCAGCAGTGGGGGGACCACCTCACCCCTCCACTTT. This translates into CASSGGTTSPLHF.

The V call is TRBV6-1, the J call TRBJ2-1, with 12 bases that match TRBD2. The length of the CDR3 is 15 residues. J lost 7 bases, V lost 7 bases, and 8 bases had no gene match. CDR1 and CDR2 (germline): MNHNS, SASEGT. DNA of the CDR3: TGTGCCAGCACCCTAGCGGGGGGGCCGAGGAATGAGCAGTTCTTC. This gives the protein CASTLAGGPRNEQFF.

In its sample, this clonotype was seen many times. V gene TRBV5-4 combines with J gene TRBJ2-7, with 7 bases fitting TRBD1. Germline values: CDR1 SGHNT, CDR2 YYREEE (reference sequence). Trimming cost V 0 bases and J 3 bases; bases outside gene matches: 9. There are 16 residues in the CDR3. As DNA, the CDR3 is TGTGCCAGCAGCTTGGCCGCGGACAGGCGAGACTACGAGCAGTACTTC. It translates to CASSLAADRRDYEQYF.

This clonotype was seen a handful of times. The CDR3 region has the DNA TGTGCCAGCAGCTCTCGGACAGGGAATCAGCCCCAGCATTTT. It yields the protein CASSSRTGNQPQHF. The chain uses TRBV7-2 and TRBJ1-5; 8 nucleotides match TRBD1. V trimming: 4 bases; J trimming: 4 bases; junction bases outside the gene matches: 3. Germline V gene sequence: CDR1 SGHTA, CDR2 FQGNSA. CDR3 length: 14 amino acids.

This clonotype came up a few times. The rearrangement uses TRBV7-3 and TRBJ2-7, with D perhaps TRBD1 or TRBD2 (5 bases each). The V gene lost 5 bases and the J gene lost 7 bases, with 21 bases spanning the gap. The CDR3 is 15 residues long. Per the germline V gene, CDR1 is SGHTA and CDR2 is FQGTGA. The CDR3 here is CASSPTGAGKGEQYF. The CDR3 DNA sequence: TGTGCCAGCAGCCCCACCGGGGCAGGGAAAGGAGAGCAGTACTTC.

This clonotype was counted only a few times. The rearrangement joins TRBV7-2 to TRBJ2-2; D is undetermined. CDR3 size: 14 residues. CDR1 is SGHTA and CDR2 is FQGNSA in the germline V gene. V was clipped by 1 base and J by 5 bases, with 8 bases between them. In DNA form, the CDR3 reads TGTGCCAGCAGCTTAGATATGGTGACCGGGGAGCTGTTTTTT. Its protein is CASSLDMVTGELFF. Filled out from reference TRBV7-2 and TRBJ2-2, the complete variable domain reads GAGVSQSPSNKVTEKGKDVELRCDPISGHTALYWYRQSLGQGLEFLIYFQGNSAPDKSGLPSDRFSAERTGGSVSTLTIQRTQQEDSAVYLCASSLDMVTGELFFGEGSRLTVL.

The chain is built from TRBV7-9 and TRBJ1-3; D is undetermined. The germline gives CDR1 SEHNR, CDR2 FQNEAQ (reference sequence). This CDR3 spans 16 amino acids. V was pared by 1 base and J by 4 bases, with 14 bases between. The CDR3 here is CASSLVTGNGGNTIYF. The CDR3 DNA follows: TGTGCCAGCAGCTTAGTGACGGGAAATGGAGGAAACACCATATATTTT.

The chain employs TRBV20-1 and TRBJ2-1; D is unresolved. The CDR3 sequence is 14 residues long. The V end was cut by 5 bases, the J end by 6 bases, with 17 bases between. The germline V gene has CDR1 DFQATT and CDR2 SNEGSKA (reference sequence). This CDR3 is CSAGLIPRLNEQFF. In DNA, the CDR3 is TGCAGTGCTGGCTTAATCCCACGTCTCAATGAGCAGTTCTTC.

The chain couples TRBV12-3 or TRBV12-4 to TRBJ2-3; D gene unclear. V was cut by 5 bases and J by 3 bases, with 9 bases left in between. The CDR3 contains 13 residues. The CDR3 protein is CASSTRTTDTQYF. CDR3 DNA: TGTGCCAGCAGTACACGTACAACAGATACGCAGTATTTT.

This clonotype was counted between two and nine times. V is TRBV5-1 and J is TRBJ2-3; 8 bases fit TRBD2. Germline V gene lookup returns CDR1 SGHRS and CDR2 YFSETQ. This CDR3 has 14 amino acids. Losses at the gene ends were 5 bases for V and 2 bases for J; bases not matched to a gene: 4. The CDR3 nucleotides are TGCGCCAGCAGAATAGCGGGGTACACAGATACGCAGTATTTT. Its translation is CASRIAGYTDTQYF.

The chain carries TRBV5-1 and TRBJ1-1, with D hard to call. The CDR3 contains 14 residues. V shed 2 bases and J shed 2 bases, with 10 bases lying between them. The germline gives CDR1 SGHRS, CDR2 YFSETQ. The CDR3 spells CASSFRSLNTEAFF. The CDR3 DNA is TGCGCCAGCAGCTTCCGGAGTCTAAACACTGAAGCTTTCTTT.

V and J are TRBV4-3 and TRBJ1-2; D may be TRBD1 (5 bases). CDR1 and CDR2 (germline): LGHNA, YSLEER. V was shortened by 4 bases and J by 4 bases, with 16 bases between the two germline ends. The CDR3 is made up of 15 amino acids. The CDR3 sequence is CASSPGGTRIYGYTF. CDR3 DNA sequence: TGCGCCAGCAGCCCGGGAGGGACGAGGATCTATGGCTACACCTTC.

This clonotype has just a few counts. The chain links TRBV19 to TRBJ1-2; D is ambiguous. This CDR3 is built from 12 residues. Germline V gives CDR1 LNHDA, CDR2 SQIVND (reference sequence). V lost 1 base to trimming and J lost 10 bases, with 10 bases between them. The CDR3 DNA reads as TGTGCCAGTAGTATAGGCGGGCCCTTCTACACCTTC. The encoded protein is CASSIGGPFYTF.

In this sample, this clonotype turned up many times. The rearrangement joins TRBV12-3 or TRBV12-4 to TRBJ1-6; D is unclear. The CDR3 extends over 15 amino acids. Trimming pared 6 bases from V and 14 bases from J, leaving 23 bases between. The CDR3 is CASSLNPDKSLALHF. The CDR3 nucleotides are TGTGCCAGCAGCTTAAATCCTGACAAATCGCTCGCCCTCCACTTT.

The genes are TRBV6-5 and TRBJ2-7; 8 nucleotides align to TRBD1. The germline V gene encodes CDR1 MNHEY and CDR2 SVGAGI. V shed 2 bases and J 3 bases; nucleotides not matched to a gene: 9. The CDR3 has 16 amino acids. Here the CDR3 reads CASSYPGTGSHYEQYF. The CDR3 nucleotides are TGTGCCAGCAGTTACCCAGGGACAGGTTCTCACTACGAGCAGTACTTC.

This clonotype occurred many times. The chain recombines TRBV11-2 with TRBJ2-1; no reliable D call. The CDR3 totals 12 residues. V dropped 3 bases and J dropped 6 bases, with 6 bases sitting between them. The germline CDR1 and CDR2 sequences are SGHAT and FQNNGV. CDR3 residues: CASSFRSNEQFF. The CDR3 nucleotides read TGTGCCAGCAGCTTTCGCAGCAATGAGCAGTTCTTC. Looking up the rest from reference TRBV11-2 and TRBJ2-1 gives the full variable domain: EAGVAQSPRYKIIEKRQSVAFWCNPISGHATLYWYQQILGQGPKLLIQFQNNGVVDDSQLPKDRFSAERLKGVDSTLKIQPAKLEDSAVYLCASSFRSNEQFFGPGTRLTVL.

The rearrangement joins TRBV4-3 to TRBJ2-1; D is ambiguous. Trimming removed 0 bases from V and 10 bases from J, with 10 bases in between. Per the germline V gene, CDR1 is LGHNA and CDR2 is YSLEER. The CDR3 loop spans 13 amino acids. The CDR3 loop reads CASSQDRWIEQFF. CDR3 coding DNA: TGCGCCAGCAGCCAAGATAGGTGGATCGAGCAGTTCTTC.

The CDR3 coding sequence is TGTGCCAGCAGCCAGTTGGGCTCCTACGAGCAGTACTTC. Translated: CASSQLGSYEQYF. The chain has TRBV3-1 and TRBJ2-7; D is uncertain. This CDR3 is 13 amino acids long. The V gene lost 3 bases and the J gene lost 0 bases, with 6 bases spanning the gap. The V gene's germline CDR1 is LGHDT and CDR2 YNNKEL (reference sequence).

The genes are TRBV5-1 and TRBJ1-1; D call uncertain. Trimming left V 0 bases short and J 4 bases short, with 10 bases between. This CDR3 is built from 14 residues. Germline V CDR1 and CDR2: SGHRS, YFSETQ. The CDR3 reads CASSLVGLSTEAFF. CDR3 DNA sequence: TGCGCCAGCAGCTTGGTGGGGTTGAGCACTGAAGCTTTCTTT.

This clonotype came up a few times. The chain recombines TRBV4-1 with TRBJ1-1, with 7 bases identical to TRBD1. Trimming at V came to 4 bases and at J to 7 bases, leaving 6 bases not matched to a gene. CDR1 is MGHRA, CDR2 YSYEKL, per germline. The CDR3 has 13 amino acids. The CDR3 loop reads CASSPDRADEAFF. The DNA for the CDR3 is TGCGCCAGCAGCCCCGACAGGGCTGATGAAGCTTTCTTT.

V gene TRBV9 combines with J gene TRBJ2-3; weak D call: TRBD2 (6 bases). This CDR3 spans 17 amino acids. Per germline, CDR1 SGDLS and CDR2 YYNGEE. Trimming took 0 bases from V and 2 from J, leaving 16 bases between them. The CDR3 reads CASSVGGTSSLTDTQYF. The CDR3 region has the DNA TGTGCCAGCAGCGTAGGGGGGACTTCTTCACTCACAGATACGCAGTATTTT.